This T cell receptor (beta chain) was captured in a study of cytotoxic CD8 clonotypes in ibrutinib-treated CLL (dated by TCRdb to the early 2020s). Concerning the study at large: The cohort was composed of 11 relapsed/refractory and roughly 14 treatment-naive patients; IGHV unmutated status was identified in some 17 patients. Responses were partial in 24 patients and complete in 2; after median approximately 5.5 years follow-up, about 14 stayed in remission and 12 progressed. Samples at response were collected after a median of about 12 months of treatment, with a range of about 6 to 36 months. On average, each sample yielded approximately 250,000 productive templates and tens of thousands of productive rearrangements. Longitudinal samples were obtainable from 26 of the 86 participants in the trial. Cryopreserved peripheral blood mononuclear cells were collected before treatment, at response, and at either disease progression or sustained remission. Every sample from remission and from progressive disease was obtained while the patients were still on ibrutinib. General findings and caveats noted by the study authors: Sampling times were not matched between patients in sustained remission and patients whose disease was progressing, and lymph node repertoires were not examined. At baseline, clonality was higher than in age-matched healthy donors and showed a strong correlation with circulating CD8+ T-cell counts. An increase in clonality was observed at ibrutinib response, with clonality remaining stable during sustained remission and falling back toward baseline at progression. Public clonotypes were found to be uncommon and were observed to contract or remain stable during treatment; the increase in clonality was shown to reflect expansion of private clonotypes at ibrutinib response.

Roughly 2 micrograms of genomic DNA were extracted from cryopreserved PBMCs for TCR beta library preparation. High-throughput TCR beta sequencing was performed on longitudinal blood samples from CLL patients receiving ibrutinib monotherapy. Patients were enrolled in a phase 2 open-label single-center ibrutinib monotherapy trial. On a MiSeq, deep resolution sequencing aimed for a depth between 1 in 1 million and 1 in 200,000 T cells, with each clonotype covered approximately 9.8x on average. The immunoSEQ hsTCRB Kit was used to generate TCR beta libraries. From the authors' description of their analysis: ImmunoSEQ Data Assistant and ImmunoSEQ Analyzer were used for data analysis, and V, D and J genes were assigned according to IMGT definitions. Clonality, which ranges from 0 to 1, was calculated by subtracting the normalized Shannon entropy of productive rearrangement frequencies from one. Public clonotype analysis was restricted to overrepresented clonotypes comprising at least 0.05% of each patient's repertoire. About a dozen age-matched healthy donor repertoires from immuneACCESS served as clonality controls. The immuneACCESS repertoire file appears here via TCRdb, limited to in-frame rearrangements. These files lack a portion of the clones; in checked studies, under half of the deficit traces to unresolved V genes, and the cause of the others is not known. V and J calls and clone size come straight from that table; D and trimming were deduced from the DNA. The sample table lists fewer than 400,000 clones, about 61% of them with a count of one. Around 6.6% of the sample comes from the top ten.

On this clone: Its antigen remains undetermined. No much larger clone is present one base from it, and per-base qualities are unavailable.

The CDR3, from cysteine to phenylalanine, totals 15 residues. This entry keeps only the CDR3 DNA: 45 bases, framed from base 1. Ends trimmed: V by 5 bases, J by 8 bases; bases unmatched to a gene: 10. CDR1 SEHNR and CDR2 FQNEAQ are derived from the germline V gene (reference sequence). The V and J segments used are TRBV7-9 and TRBJ2-1, with 9 middle bases fitting TRBD1. The sample was PBMCs, taken after 36 months of ibrutinib treatment. The sequence came from a human donor with chronic lymphocytic leukemia. The CDR3 region reads CASSTRPGTGYEQFF. The DNA is as follows: TGTGCCAGCAGCACACGTCCCGGGACAGGGTATGAGCAGTTCTTC.